This is a list of T cell receptor beta chains from one sample in a study of blood T cell repertoires in COVID-19. The protocol was immunoSEQ multiplex PCR, while the TCRdb copy is restricted to in-frame clones and leaves out a portion. The table shows over 50,000 clones, with around 87% occurring only once. The sequenced sample was peripheral blood. These receptors originate from a human donor in a cohort sampled during active COVID-19. The CDR3 runs from the conserved cysteine through the conserved F or W. D genes are given only for firm matches. Rows may omit the clone size; those that give it use once, few, many or a size class.

size: .
D: .
length: 14
V: TRBV9
J: TRBJ1-2
DNA: TGTGCCAGCAGCGTAGGGGGGGAACCCTATGGCTACACCTTC
CDR3: CASSVGGEPYGYTF

size: .
D: TRBD1
length: 15
V: TRBV5-1
J: TRBJ1-5
DNA: TGCGCCAGCAGCCGCTTGGACAGGCAAAATCAGCCCCAGCATTTT
CDR3: CASSRLDRQNQPQHF

size: .
D: .
length: 15
V: TRBV6-5
J: TRBJ1-2
DNA: TGTGCCAGCAGCAAATACGATCCGGGTAGCTATGGCTACACCTTC
CDR3: CASSKYDPGSYGYTF

size: .
D: TRBD2
length: 15
V: TRBV9
J: TRBJ2-7
DNA: TGTGCCAGCAGCGTAGCGGGGACTAGCGGCTACGAGCAGTACTTC
CDR3: CASSVAGTSGYEQYF

size: once
D: .
length: 11
V: TRBV28
J: TRBJ2-7
DNA: TGTGCCAGCATCCAAGAGGGAGAGCAGTACTTC
CDR3: CASIQEGEQYF

size: .
D: .
length: 17
V: TRBV7-9
J: TRBJ2-2
DNA: TGTGCCAGCAGCTCCCCCTTAGAGGTTGCGAACACCGGGGAGCTGTTTTTT
CDR3: CASSSPLEVANTGELFF

size: .
D: TRBD2
length: 15
V: TRBV18
J: TRBJ2-1
DNA: TGTGCCAGCTCACCACCGCGGGAGGTAAACAATGAGCAGTTCTTC
CDR3: CASSPPREVNNEQFF

size: .
D: .
length: 11
V: TRBV10-2
J: TRBJ2-2
DNA: TGCGCCAGTAGGGGTGCCGGGGAGCTGTTTTTT
CDR3: CASRGAGELFF

size: .
D: TRBD1
length: 14
V: TRBV5-1
J: TRBJ1-1
DNA: TGCGCCAGCAGCTCGAGACAGGGGAACACTGAAGCTTTCTTT
CDR3: CASSSRQGNTEAFF

size: .
D: .
length: 12
V: TRBV19
J: TRBJ1-1
DNA: TGTGCCAGTAGGGGGGGGGTCACTGAAGCTTTCTTT
CDR3: CASRGGVTEAFF

size: .
D: TRBD1
length: 14
V: TRBV7-3
J: TRBJ1-2
DNA: TGTGCCAGCAGCTTCCTAAAGACAGGGGATGGCTACACCTTC
CDR3: CASSFLKTGDGYTF

size: .
D: TRBD1
length: 17
V: TRBV24-1
J: TRBJ2-2
DNA: TGTGCCACCAGTGATCCAACACAGGGGGCTCGGGCCGGGGAGCTGTTTTTT
CDR3: CATSDPTQGARAGELFF

size: .
D: TRBD2
length: 19
V: TRBV3-1/TRBV3-2
J: TRBJ2-3
DNA: TGTGCCAGCAGCCAATATCGGGCTAGCGGGATGGGTAGCACAGATACGCAGTATTTT
CDR3: CASSQYRASGMGSTDTQYF

size: .
D: .
length: 12
V: TRBV18
J: TRBJ1-2
DNA: TGTGCCAGCTCACCATCTCAGGATGGCTACACCTTC
CDR3: CASSPSQDGYTF

size: .
D: .
length: 15
V: TRBV6-2/TRBV6-3
J: TRBJ2-3
DNA: TGTGCCAGCAGTTACTCTAGCGGCAGCACAGATACGCAGTATTTT
CDR3: CASSYSSGSTDTQYF

size: .
D: TRBD1
length: 14
V: TRBV28
J: TRBJ1-2
DNA: TGTGCCAGCAGTCCCCCTCGGACAGGGGATGGCTACACCTTC
CDR3: CASSPPRTGDGYTF

size: once
D: TRBD1
length: 14
V: TRBV6-2/TRBV6-3
J: TRBJ1-2
DNA: TGTGCCAGCAGTGGGACAGGCCGGATCTATGGCTACACCTTC
CDR3: CASSGTGRIYGYTF

size: once
D: TRBD2
length: 14
V: TRBV6-6
J: TRBJ2-7
DNA: TGTGCCAGCCGGCGGGAGACTAGCGGGTGGGAGCAGTACTTC
CDR3: CASRRETSGWEQYF

size: once
D: .
length: 14
V: TRBV18
J: TRBJ2-7
DNA: TGTGCCAGTCGCGGGACGGCGAGCTCCTACGAGCAGTACTTC
CDR3: CASRGTASSYEQYF

size: .
D: .
length: 13
V: TRBV12-3/TRBV12-4
J: TRBJ1-3
DNA: TGTGCCAGCAGTTTGTATGCTGGAAACACCATATATTTT
CDR3: CASSLYAGNTIYF

size: .
D: .
length: 16
V: TRBV28
J: TRBJ2-6
DNA: TGTGCCAGCACCCCGGCAGGGGACTCTGGGGCCAACGTCCTGACTTTC
CDR3: CASTPAGDSGANVLTF

size: .
D: .
length: 13
V: TRBV5-1
J: TRBJ1-1
DNA: TGCGCCAGCAGCTTGGTGCAGCCAGGGGAAGCTTTCTTT
CDR3: CASSLVQPGEAFF

size: .
D: .
length: 14
V: TRBV27
J: TRBJ1-3
DNA: TGTGCCAGCAGTCGACACTTCTCTGGAAACACCATATATTTT
CDR3: CASSRHFSGNTIYF

size: .
D: TRBD2
length: 15
V: TRBV6-5
J: TRBJ2-1
DNA: TGTGCCAGCAGAAGACTAGCGGGAGGTTACAATGAGCAGTTCTTC
CDR3: CASRRLAGGYNEQFF

size: .
D: TRBD2
length: 18
V: TRBV19
J: TRBJ2-2
DNA: TGTGCCAGTAGTCCTACTAGCGGGAGCCTCAAAGTCGCCGGGGAGCTGTTTTTT
CDR3: CASSPTSGSLKVAGELFF

size: .
D: .
length: 13
V: TRBV18
J: TRBJ1-2
DNA: TGTGCCAGCTCCCACCAGGGAGGAGAAGGCTACACCTTC
CDR3: CASSHQGGEGYTF

size: .
D: .
length: 14
V: TRBV28
J: TRBJ2-7
DNA: TGTGCCAGCAGACCGCAGGGGAAATCGAGTGAGCAGTACTTC
CDR3: CASRPQGKSSEQYF

size: .
D: TRBD1
length: 16
V: TRBV28
J: TRBJ2-1
DNA: TGTGCCAGCAGTTCCCCCTGGGACAGGGCCGACAATGAGCAGTTCTTC
CDR3: CASSSPWDRADNEQFF

size: .
D: TRBD2
length: 16
V: TRBV27
J: TRBJ2-2
DNA: TGTGCCAGCAGTTTCCTAGCGGGGAGGGACACCGGGGAGCTGTTTTTT
CDR3: CASSFLAGRDTGELFF

size: .
D: .
length: 13
V: TRBV12-3/TRBV12-4
J: TRBJ2-5
DNA: TGTGCCAGCAGTCGGTGGAGGCAAGAGACCCAGTACTTC
CDR3: CASSRWRQETQYF

size: .
D: TRBD1
length: 12
V: TRBV28
J: TRBJ1-5
DNA: TGTGCCACCAGAACAGGGGCTCAGCCCCAGCATTTT
CDR3: CATRTGAQPQHF

size: .
D: TRBD2
length: 14
V: TRBV15
J: TRBJ2-3
DNA: TGTGCCACCCGATATAGCGGGAACACAGATACGCAGTATTTT
CDR3: CATRYSGNTDTQYF

size: .
D: .
length: 14
V: TRBV14
J: TRBJ1-4
DNA: TGTGCCAGCAGCCAAGGGGGCTTGAGCGAAAAACTGTTTTTT
CDR3: CASSQGGLSEKLFF

size: once
D: TRBD1
length: 17
V: TRBV7-9
J: TRBJ1-2
DNA: TGTGCCAGCAGCTTTATAACCGGGACAGGTACTAACTATGGCTACACCTTC
CDR3: CASSFITGTGTNYGYTF

size: .
D: TRBD1
length: 17
V: TRBV3-1/TRBV3-2
J: TRBJ2-7
DNA: TGTGCCAGCAGCCGGGCCCGACAGGGCCAAAAATCCTACGAGCAGTACTTC
CDR3: CASSRARQGQKSYEQYF

size: .
D: .
length: 11
V: TRBV28
J: TRBJ1-1
DNA: TGTGCCAGCAGTCCTCGAGAGGAAGCTTTCTTT
CDR3: CASSPREEAFF

size: .
D: TRBD2
length: 16
V: TRBV28
J: TRBJ2-7
DNA: TGTGCCAGCAGCAAAATAGCGGGAGGGAGTTGGTACGAGCAGTACTTC
CDR3: CASSKIAGGSWYEQYF

size: .
D: TRBD1
length: 15
V: TRBV9
J: TRBJ2-1
DNA: TGTGCCAGCAGCGTAGCGGGACAGGGGAGGGATGAGCAGTTCTTC
CDR3: CASSVAGQGRDEQFF

size: .
D: .
length: 12
V: TRBV6-2/TRBV6-3
J: TRBJ2-7
DNA: TGTGCCAGCAGTAATACACGTATTGAGCAGTACTTC
CDR3: CASSNTRIEQYF

size: few
D: .
length: 12
V: TRBV2
J: TRBJ2-7
DNA: TGTGCCAGCAAGGGCAGGGATTACGAGCAGTACTTC
CDR3: CASKGRDYEQYF

size: .
D: .
length: 13
V: TRBV7-8
J: TRBJ2-1
DNA: TGTGCCAGCAGCTTAGGACAGAGTAATGAGCAGTTCTTC
CDR3: CASSLGQSNEQFF

size: .
D: .
length: 15
V: TRBV10-3
J: TRBJ2-3
DNA: TGTGCCATCAGTCATTCAGGGATTAGCACAGATACGCAGTATTTT
CDR3: CAISHSGISTDTQYF

size: .
D: .
length: 14
V: TRBV19
J: TRBJ2-5
DNA: TGTGCCAGTAGTATACTGGCTTTCCAAGAGACCCAGTACTTC
CDR3: CASSILAFQETQYF

size: .
D: TRBD1
length: 14
V: TRBV12-5
J: TRBJ2-7
DNA: TGTGCTAGTGGTTCACATTATTCAGGGGGCGAGCAGTACTTC
CDR3: CASGSHYSGGEQYF

size: .
D: TRBD1
length: 15
V: TRBV6-5
J: TRBJ2-7
DNA: TGTGCCAGCAGTTACGCTGGACAGGGTTTGAACGAGCAGTACTTC
CDR3: CASSYAGQGLNEQYF

size: .
D: .
length: 15
V: TRBV2
J: TRBJ2-6
DNA: TGTGCCAGCTTGAGGTACTGGACTGGGGCCAACGTCCTGACTTTC
CDR3: CASLRYWTGANVLTF

size: .
D: TRBD2
length: 14
V: TRBV3-1/TRBV3-2
J: TRBJ2-5
DNA: TGTGCCAGCAGCACACGGACTAGCAAAGAGACCCAGTACTTC
CDR3: CASSTRTSKETQYF

size: .
D: .
length: 14
V: TRBV3-1/TRBV3-2
J: TRBJ1-2
DNA: TGTGCCAGCAGCCGGACAGTTCCTAACTATGGCTACACCTTC
CDR3: CASSRTVPNYGYTF

size: .
D: TRBD2
length: 17
V: TRBV4-2
J: TRBJ2-2
DNA: TGTGCCAGCAGCCGTAATAGCGGGAGACCGGGTGCCGGGGAGCTGTTTTTT
CDR3: CASSRNSGRPGAGELFF

size: once
D: .
length: 16
V: TRBV11-3
J: TRBJ2-5
DNA: TGTGCCAGCAGCTTAGGAACAGGGGGGGCCCAAGAGACCCAGTACTTC
CDR3: CASSLGTGGAQETQYF

size: .
D: TRBD1
length: 16
V: TRBV18
J: TRBJ1-4
DNA: TGTGCCAGCTCACCGAAACCGACAGGGGTTAATGAAAAACTGTTTTTT
CDR3: CASSPKPTGVNEKLFF

size: .
D: TRBD1
length: 15
V: TRBV7-3
J: TRBJ2-5
DNA: TGTGCCAGCAGCCCAAGACAGGGGGCTAGAGAGACCCAGTACTTC
CDR3: CASSPRQGARETQYF

size: .
D: TRBD1
length: 17
V: TRBV4-3
J: TRBJ2-2
DNA: TGCGCCAGCAGCCAAGATCTGCGGACAGGGGTCACCGGGGAGCTGTTTTTT
CDR3: CASSQDLRTGVTGELFF